This T cell receptor beta chain was observed in a study of OX40 agonist ivuxolimab in advanced cancers. For the wider study: Ivuxolimab was a fully human IgG2 agonistic monoclonal antibody targeting the costimulatory receptor OX40 (CD134). Three dose-escalation patients achieved partial responses, one with hepatocellular carcinoma and two with cutaneous melanoma. Of the roughly 51 patients in dose escalation, around 20 had hepatocellular carcinoma, about 15 had melanoma, 9 had renal cell carcinoma and 9 had head and neck cancer. Peripheral TCRbeta sequencing aimed to test whether ivuxolimab altered TCR sequence diversity and caused clonal T-cell expansion. Patients were allowed to have had prior anti-PD-1, anti-PD-L1 or anti-CTLA-4 therapy, and approximately 41% of the dose-escalation patients had previously received checkpoint inhibitors. Intravenous ivuxolimab was administered to patients every 2 weeks at six dose levels: 0.01, 0.1, 0.3, 1.5, 3 and 10 mg/kg. The paper reports the monotherapy dose-escalation portion (N = 52 patients) of the phase I ivuxolimab trial. In the dose-escalation cohort, 82.7% of patients were male, and the mean age was around 65 years with a range of roughly 20 to 80.

In the case of this clone: The clone's antigen remains unknown. No much larger clone is present one base from it, and per-base qualities are unavailable.

Genomic DNA was isolated from the sorted cells so that the TCRbeta CDR3 region could be sequenced. TCRbeta CDR3 regions were sequenced using the immunoSEQ Assay. Sourced from immuneACCESS, this table was stored by TCRdb with only in-frame sequences that have V and J called. A share of the clones is absent; for the studies checked, an unresolved V gene accounts for under half, and the remainder has no known explanation. The sample contains nearly 65,000 clones, 90% to 95% of them found a single time. 4% to 4.5% of the sample belongs to the ten largest clones. Broader findings and caveats from the paper: Low levels of normalized T-cell clonal expansion were also seen in some patients who did not respond. In the 0.1-3.0 mg/kg groups, partial responders had among the lowest normalized peripheral clonal expansion, particularly in CD8+ T cells. On average, CD8+ T cells showed more expanded clones than CD4+ T cells after ivuxolimab. At doses from 0.1 to 3.0 mg/kg, clonal expansion was seen in both CD4+ and CD8+ blood T cells between baseline and week 6. The antigen specificity of the clonally expanded peripheral T cells was not determined.

Patients with autoimmune disease history or receiving systemic immunosuppression were excluded from the trial. Peripheral blood for TCR sequencing was collected from all dose cohorts at baseline, on cycle 4 day 1, and on cycle 7 day 1. Samples were obtained from an open-label, multicenter, first-in-human phase I dose-escalation trial of ivuxolimab. Adults with locally advanced or metastatic melanoma, renal cell carcinoma, hepatocellular carcinoma or head and neck squamous cell carcinoma were enrolled in the trial. Before TCR sequencing, CD4+ T cells and CD8+ T cells from peripheral blood were sorted into separate populations. Clipping removes 8 bases from V and 1 base from J, with 5 as the unmatched junction base count. Taken from cysteine to phenylalanine, the CDR3 has 14 residues. CDR3 DNA is the only sequence kept; it has 42 bases, read in frame from the first base. Per the germline V gene, SGHTS is the CDR1 and YDEGEE is the CDR2.

The sequences come from CD4+ or CD8+ T cells sorted from blood, collected in a trial of the OX40 agonist ivuxolimab. The clonotype comes from an adult with an advanced solid tumor such as melanoma, head and neck, liver or kidney cancer. The chain is made from TRBV5-8 and TRBJ2-2, with 7 bases in between that match TRBD1. CDR3 sequence: CASPGTENTGELFF. The DNA sequence is TGTGCCAGTCCGGGGACAGAGAACACCGGGGAGCTGTTTTTT.